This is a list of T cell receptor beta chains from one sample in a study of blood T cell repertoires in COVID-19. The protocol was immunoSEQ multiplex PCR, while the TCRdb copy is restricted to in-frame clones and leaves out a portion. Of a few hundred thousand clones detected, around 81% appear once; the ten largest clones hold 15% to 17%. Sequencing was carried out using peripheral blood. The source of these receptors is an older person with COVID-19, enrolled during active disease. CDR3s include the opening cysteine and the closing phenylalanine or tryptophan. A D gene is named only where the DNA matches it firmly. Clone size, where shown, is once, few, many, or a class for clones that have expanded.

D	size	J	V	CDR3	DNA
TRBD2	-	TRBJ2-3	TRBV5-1	CASSSGGNRYTDTQYF	TGCGCCAGCAGTAGCGGGGGGAATCGGTACACAGATACGCAGTATTTT
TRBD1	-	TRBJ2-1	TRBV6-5	CASRDRVVFDEQFF	TGTGCCAGCAGGGACAGGGTGGTATTCGATGAGCAGTTCTTC
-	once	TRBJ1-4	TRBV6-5	CASSYGGESEKLFF	TGTGCCAGCAGTTACGGCGGGGAGAGTGAAAAACTGTTTTTT
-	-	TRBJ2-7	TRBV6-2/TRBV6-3	CASSDHLGREQYF	TGTGCCAGCAGTGATCACCTAGGCCGCGAGCAGTACTTC
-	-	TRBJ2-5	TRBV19	CASRGLDEETQYF	TGTGCCAGTAGGGGACTTGATGAAGAGACCCAGTACTTC
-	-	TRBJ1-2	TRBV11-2	CASSSYRKSNYGYTF	TGTGCCAGCAGCTCATACAGGAAGTCAAACTATGGCTACACCTTC
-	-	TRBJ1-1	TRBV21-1	CASSAGTGENTEAFF	TGTGCCAGCAGCGCCGGGACAGGGGAGAACACTGAAGCTTTCTTT
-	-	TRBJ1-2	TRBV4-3	CASSPEYGGEGRYGYTF	TGCGCCAGCAGTCCGGAATATGGCGGGGAGGGGAGGTATGGCTACACCTTC
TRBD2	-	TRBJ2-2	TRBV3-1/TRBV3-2	CASSQDSLAGNGELFF	TGTGCCAGCAGCCAAGATTCCCTAGCGGGAAACGGGGAGCTGTTTTTT
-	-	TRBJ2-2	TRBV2	CASSENGLNTGELFF	TGTGCCAGCAGTGAAAATGGACTCAACACCGGGGAGCTGTTTTTT
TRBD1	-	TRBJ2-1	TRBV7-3	CASSAWGTGRYNEQFF	TGTGCCAGCAGCGCCTGGGGGACAGGGAGATACAATGAGCAGTTCTTC
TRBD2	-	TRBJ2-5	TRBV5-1	CASSLRTSGGETQYF	TGCGCCAGCAGCTTGAGGACTAGCGGGGGAGAGACCCAGTACTTC
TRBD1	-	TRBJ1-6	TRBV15	CATSRQGAEGSPLHF	TGTGCCACCAGCAGACAGGGGGCAGAGGGGTCACCCCTCCACTTT
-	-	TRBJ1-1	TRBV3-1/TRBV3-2	CASSQGLQGKAFF	TGTGCCAGCAGCCAAGGGCTACAGGGTAAAGCTTTCTTT
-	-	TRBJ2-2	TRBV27	CASSLIQITGEEDTGELFF	TGTGCCAGCAGCCTGATCCAAATCACAGGGGAGGAGGACACCGGGGAGCTGTTTTTT
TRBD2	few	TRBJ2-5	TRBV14	CASSQELGTSPIQETQYF	TGTGCCAGCAGCCAAGAATTGGGGACTAGCCCCATACAAGAGACCCAGTACTTC
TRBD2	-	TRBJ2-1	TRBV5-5	CASSTGGGGGHEQFF	TGTGCCAGCAGCACGGGAGGGGGGGGCGGTCATGAGCAGTTCTTC
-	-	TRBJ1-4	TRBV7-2	CASSFGGSNEKLFF	TGTGCCAGCAGCTTCGGGGGATCTAATGAAAAACTGTTTTTT
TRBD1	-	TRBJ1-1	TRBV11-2	CASSPGTGGGTEAFF	TGTGCCAGCAGCCCCGGGACAGGGGGCGGCACTGAAGCTTTCTTT
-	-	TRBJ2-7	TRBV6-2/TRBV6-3	CASSYLLGHEQYF	TGTGCCAGCAGTTACCTCCTGGGCCACGAGCAGTACTTC
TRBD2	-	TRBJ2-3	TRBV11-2	CASSSTGTIGDTQYF	TGTGCCAGCAGCTCCACCGGGACTATCGGAGATACGCAGTATTTT
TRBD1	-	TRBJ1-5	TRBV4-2	CASSQDRDRGLNQPQHF	TGTGCCAGCAGCCAAGACCGGGACAGGGGACTTAATCAGCCCCAGCATTTT
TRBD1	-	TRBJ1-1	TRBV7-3	CASSLTGTGNTEAFF	TGTGCCAGCAGCTTAACAGGGACAGGGAACACTGAAGCTTTCTTT
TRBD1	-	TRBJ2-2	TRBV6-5	CASRPGTDTGELFF	TGTGCCAGCAGACCCGGGACAGACACCGGGGAGCTGTTTTTT
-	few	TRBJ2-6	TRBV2	CASVGAGVFGANVLTF	TGTGCCAGCGTAGGGGCAGGGGTATTTGGGGCCAACGTCCTGACTTTC
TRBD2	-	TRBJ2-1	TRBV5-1	CASSLVGGSSYNEQFF	TGCGCCAGCAGCTTGGTGGGGGGGAGCTCCTACAATGAGCAGTTCTTC
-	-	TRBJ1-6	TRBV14	CASSQEGGGISPLHF	TGTGCCAGCAGCCAAGAGGGAGGAGGTATTTCACCCCTCCACTTT
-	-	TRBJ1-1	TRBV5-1	CASNPGGGQRNTEAFF	TGCGCCAGCAACCCTGGCGGGGGTCAGAGGAACACTGAAGCTTTCTTT
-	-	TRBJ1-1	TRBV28	CAAMGGLNTEAFF	TGTGCAGCGATGGGGGGGTTGAACACTGAAGCTTTCTTT